The 20 T cell receptor beta chains below were found in one sample sequenced in a study of T cell responses to AZD1222 COVID-19 vaccine. Here immunoSEQ multiplex PCR was the method, and the copy in TCRdb shows in-frame clones only, minus some. This table has some 160,000 clones, roughly 89% appearing once. This specimen consisted of peripheral blood, obtained on day 0 of AZD1222 vaccination. The receptor set was obtained from an adult in good health.

The chain recombines TRBV5-5 with TRBJ1-1; the match to TRBD1 covers 7 bases. J was trimmed by 7 bases and V by 5 bases; bases with no gene match: 11. Per germline, CDR1 SGHKS and CDR2 YYEKEE (reference sequence). The CDR3 length is 14 residues. The CDR3 protein is CASSYLWDSFEAFF. The CDR3 DNA follows: TGTGCCAGCAGTTACCTCTGGGACAGCTTTGAAGCTTTCTTT.

In this sample, this clone turned up once. V is TRBV6-5 and J is TRBJ1-6, with a possible D match to TRBD1 (5 bases). V lost 6 bases and J lost 6, with 12 bases in between. The germline V gene has CDR1 MNHEY and CDR2 SVGAGI. The CDR3 length is 14 residues. The CDR3 nucleotides read TGTGCCAGCAGCCAGGGACGGATTAATTCACCCCTCCACTTT. This gives the protein CASSQGRINSPLHF.

This sequence joins TRBV5-1 and TRBJ2-7; no reliable D call. Looked up from germline, CDR1 is SGHRS and CDR2 is YFSETQ. Trimming stripped 0 bases from V and 1 base from J, with 11 bases between. There are 15 residues in the CDR3. As DNA, the CDR3 is TGCGCCAGCAGCTTGGCGGTCGACCTTTCCTACGAGCAGTACTTC. Protein: CASSLAVDLSYEQYF. The variable domain in full, with the rest retrieved from reference TRBV5-1 and TRBJ2-7, is KAGVTQTPRYLIKTRGQQVTLSCSPISGHRSVSWYQQTPGQGLQFLFEYFSETQRNKGNFPGRFSGRQFSNSRSEMNVSTLELGDSALYLCASSLAVDLSYEQYFGPGTRLTVT.

The CDR3 loop reads CASSGGVTIEQFF. The CDR3, as DNA: TGTGCCAGCAGCGGGGGGGTTACAATTGAGCAGTTCTTC. This sequence joins TRBV12-3 or TRBV12-4 and TRBJ2-1, with 8 positions matching TRBD2. CDR3 length: 13 amino acids. After removal of 6 bases from V and 9 bases from J, the junction contained 7 bases not matched to a gene.

V gene TRBV19 combines with J gene TRBJ1-6; 8 bases match TRBD1. Trimming removed 5 bases from V and 7 bases from J; junction bases left unmatched: 7. In germline, CDR1 is LNHDA, CDR2 SQIVND (reference sequence). The CDR3 has 15 residues. The CDR3 here is CASSADRAPNSPLHF. In DNA, the CDR3 is TGTGCCAGTAGTGCGGACAGGGCCCCGAATTCACCCCTCCACTTT.

The chain links TRBV19 to TRBJ2-7, with TRBD1 matching 12 bases. The germline gives CDR1 LNHDA, CDR2 SQIVND (reference sequence). There are 12 residues in the CDR3. The V and J ends lost 9 bases and 5 bases, in that order; junction bases with no gene match: 2. This CDR3 is CASGTGGNEQYF. Written as DNA, the CDR3 is TGTGCCAGCGGGACAGGGGGCAACGAGCAGTACTTC.

The chain uses TRBV18 and TRBJ1-3; D may be TRBD1 (5 bases). The V gene's germline CDR1 is KGHSH and CDR2 LQKENI. The CDR3 length is 12 residues. The ends were cut back, 8 bases at V and 2 bases at J, with 7 bases in the middle. The CDR3 is CASAGPGNTIYF. CDR3 nucleotide sequence: TGTGCCAGCGCAGGGCCTGGAAACACCATATATTTT.

Regarding this clone: The junction and the germline gene differ at one end; a read error may be behind it. This chain joins TRBV25-1 and TRBJ2-3; possible D gene TRBD2, 7 bases. This CDR3 is 13 amino acids long. Germline V CDR1 and CDR2: MGHDK, SYGVNS. In DNA, the CDR3 is TGTGCCAGCAGAAGGACTAGGACAGATATGCAGTATTTT. Translation: CASRRTRTDMQYF.

The chain recombines TRBV11-3 with TRBJ2-2; tentatively, D is TRBD1 or TRBD2 (5 bases each). Germline V CDR1 and CDR2: SGHNT, YENEEA. V dropped 5 bases and J dropped 3 bases, with 16 bases sitting between them. The CDR3 has 16 residues. This chain's CDR3 is CASSQERGVYTGELFF. As DNA, the CDR3 is TGTGCCAGCAGCCAAGAGCGAGGGGTATACACCGGGGAGCTGTTTTTT. The full variable domain, with the rest looked up from reference TRBV11-3 and TRBJ2-2, is EAGVVQSPRYKIIEKKQPVAFWCNPISGHNTLYWYLQNLGQGPELLIRYENEEAVDDSQLPKDRFSAERLKGVDSTLKIQPAELGDSAVYLCASSQERGVYTGELFFGEGSRLTVL.

The chain is built from TRBV6-5 and TRBJ1-2, with no clear D. Trimming stripped 5 bases from V and 4 bases from J, with 8 bases between. Germline loops: CDR1 MNHEY, CDR2 SVGAGI. CDR3 size: 12 residues. In nucleotides, the CDR3 is TGTGCCAGCAGTCGGGGATCCTATGGCTACACCTTC. Protein: CASSRGSYGYTF.

The chain combines TRBV9 with TRBJ2-5; D assignment may be TRBD1 or TRBD2 (6 bases each). V was shortened by 2 bases and J by 3 bases, with 14 bases between the two germline ends. The CDR3 sequence is 15 residues long. Per the germline V gene, CDR1 is SGDLS and CDR2 is YYNGEE. CDR3 in amino acids: CASSVLEGGKETQYF. For the CDR3, the DNA is TGTGCCAGCAGCGTCCTTGAAGGGGGGAAAGAGACCCAGTACTTC.

The rearrangement uses TRBV4-3 and TRBJ1-5; possible D gene TRBD1, 6 bases. Per the germline V gene, CDR1 is LGHNA and CDR2 is YSLEER. V was cut by 2 bases and J by 0 bases, with 8 bases left in between. CDR3 length: 15 residues. CDR3 in DNA: TGCGCCAGCAGCCAAACGACAGGTAGCAATCAGCCCCAGCATTTT. Its protein is CASSQTTGSNQPQHF.

The chain uses TRBV28 and TRBJ1-5, with D possibly TRBD1 on 5 matching bases. Trimming removed 8 bases at V and 4 bases at J, with 9 bases between. Germline V gene lookup returns CDR1 MDHEN and CDR2 SYDVKM. The CDR3 has 12 residues. The CDR3 region is CASWTLNQPQHF. Written as DNA, the CDR3 is TGTGCCAGCTGGACATTAAATCAGCCCCAGCATTTT.

The chain couples TRBV5-6 to TRBJ2-1, with D unclear. Germline V gene sequence: CDR1 SGHDT, CDR2 YYEEEE. The V gene lost 0 bases and the J gene lost 0 bases, with 13 bases spanning the gap. This CDR3 spans 17 amino acids. CDR3 sequence (DNA): TGTGCCAGCAGCTTGGGGGGTGGGATCGGCTCCTACAATGAGCAGTTCTTC. As protein: CASSLGGGIGSYNEQFF.

This clone has just one count. The CDR3 DNA sequence: TGCGCCAGCAGTCGTACCGGGACAGGGGATGGAAACACCATATATTTT. Translated, it gives CASSRTGTGDGNTIYF. The J gene is TRBJ1-3, the V gene TRBV23-1; 10 bases align to TRBD1. Being an ORF, TRBV23-1 has a function that is uncertain. V shed 4 bases and J 3 bases; nucleotides not matched to a gene: 6. The CDR3 loop spans 16 amino acids.

The chain has TRBV19 and TRBJ2-2; the match to TRBD2 covers 11 bases. Germline loops: CDR1 LNHDA, CDR2 SQIVND (reference sequence). V shed 3 bases and J 2 bases; nucleotides not matched to a gene: 2. This CDR3 is 16 amino acids long. CDR3 nucleotides: TGTGCCAGTAGTATTAGCGGGAGGGCCAACACCGGGGAGCTGTTTTTT. Translation gives CASSISGRANTGELFF.

The rearrangement uses TRBV5-1 and TRBJ1-2; D gene uncertain. This CDR3 is built from 13 residues. Trimming removed 4 bases at V and 1 base at J, with 8 bases between. The germline V gene encodes CDR1 SGHRS and CDR2 YFSETQ. For the CDR3, the DNA is TGCGCCAGCAGCCCCAACCTTAACTATGGCTACACCTTC. Protein sequence: CASSPNLNYGYTF.

J is TRBJ1-4 and V is TRBV29-1; D unresolved. The CDR3 is 13 amino acids. Germline values: CDR1 SQVTM, CDR2 ANQGSEA. Trimming stripped 5 bases from V and 8 bases from J, with 15 bases between. The CDR3 region has the DNA TGCAGCGTTTCGGTCCGGGAGGGCGAAAAACTGTTTTTT. Encoded protein: CSVSVREGEKLFF.

V is TRBV14 and J is TRBJ2-1; TRBD2 matches 8 bases. CDR1 and CDR2 (germline): SGHDN, FVKESK. With V trimmed by 1 base and J by 9 bases, 14 bases remained unmatched. The CDR3 loop spans 17 amino acids. The CDR3 sequence is CASSQAWLSGSVGEQFF. CDR3 bases: TGTGCCAGCAGCCAAGCATGGTTGAGCGGGAGTGTCGGTGAGCAGTTCTTC.

The V call is TRBV5-1, the J call TRBJ1-1; tentatively, D is TRBD1 (6 bases). V lost 2 bases, J lost 3 bases, and 14 bases lay in between. Germline values: CDR1 SGHRS, CDR2 YFSETQ. The CDR3 is 15 residues long. In nucleotides, the CDR3 is TGCGCCAGCAGCTTTAGGGCAGGGGATTACACTGAAGCTTTCTTT. It encodes CASSFRAGDYTEAFF.